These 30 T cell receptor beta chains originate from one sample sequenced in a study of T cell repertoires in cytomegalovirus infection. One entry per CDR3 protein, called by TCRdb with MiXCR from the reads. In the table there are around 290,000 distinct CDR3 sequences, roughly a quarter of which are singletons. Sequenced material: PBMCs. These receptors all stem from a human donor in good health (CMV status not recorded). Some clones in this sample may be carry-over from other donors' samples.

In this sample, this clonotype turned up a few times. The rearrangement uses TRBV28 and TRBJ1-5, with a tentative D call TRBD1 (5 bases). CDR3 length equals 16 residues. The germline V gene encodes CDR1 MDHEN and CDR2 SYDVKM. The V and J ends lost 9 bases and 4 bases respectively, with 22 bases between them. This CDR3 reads CASSGHLASGNQPQHF. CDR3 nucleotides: TGTGCCAGTTCCGGACACTTGGCTTCTGGGAATCAGCCCCAGCATTTT.

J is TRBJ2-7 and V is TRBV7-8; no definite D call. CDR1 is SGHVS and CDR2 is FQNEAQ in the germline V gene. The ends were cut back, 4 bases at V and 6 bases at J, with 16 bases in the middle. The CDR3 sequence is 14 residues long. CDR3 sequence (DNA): TGTGCCAGCAGCTCGGAACTACCATCCGGCGAGCAGTACTTC. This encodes CASSSELPSGEQYF.

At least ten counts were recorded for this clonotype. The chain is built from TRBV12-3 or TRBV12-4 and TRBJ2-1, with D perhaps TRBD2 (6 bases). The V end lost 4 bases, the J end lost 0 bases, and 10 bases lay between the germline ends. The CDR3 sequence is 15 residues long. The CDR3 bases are TGTGCCAGCAGTTGGGTGGGGGGCTCCTACAATGAGCAGTTCTTC. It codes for CASSWVGGSYNEQFF.

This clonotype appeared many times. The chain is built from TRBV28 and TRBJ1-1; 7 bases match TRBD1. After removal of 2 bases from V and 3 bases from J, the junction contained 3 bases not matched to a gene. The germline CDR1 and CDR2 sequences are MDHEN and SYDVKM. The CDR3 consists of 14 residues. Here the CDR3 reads CASSLRGPDTEAFF. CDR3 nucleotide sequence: TGTGCCAGCAGTTTAAGGGGGCCGGACACTGAAGCTTTCTTT. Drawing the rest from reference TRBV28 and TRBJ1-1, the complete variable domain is DVKVTQSSRYLVKRTGEKVFLECVQDMDHENMFWYRQDPGLGLRLIYFSYDVKMKEKGDIPEGYSVSREKKERFSLILESASTNQTSMYLCASSLRGPDTEAFFGQGTRLTVV.

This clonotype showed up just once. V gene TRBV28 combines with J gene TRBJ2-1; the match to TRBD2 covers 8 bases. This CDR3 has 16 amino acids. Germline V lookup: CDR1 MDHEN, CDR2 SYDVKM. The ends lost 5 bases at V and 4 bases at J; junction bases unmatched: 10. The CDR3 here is CASSPPAGGRYNEQFF. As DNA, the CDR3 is TGTGCCAGCAGTCCTCCCGCGGGAGGAAGGTACAATGAGCAGTTCTTC.

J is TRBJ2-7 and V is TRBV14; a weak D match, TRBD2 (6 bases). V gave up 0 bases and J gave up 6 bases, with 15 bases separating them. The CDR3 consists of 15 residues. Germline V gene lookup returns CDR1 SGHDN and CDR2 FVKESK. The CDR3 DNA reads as TGTGCCAGCAGCCAAGATTGGGGGGTGGGCTCCGAGCAGTACTTC. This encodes CASSQDWGVGSEQYF.

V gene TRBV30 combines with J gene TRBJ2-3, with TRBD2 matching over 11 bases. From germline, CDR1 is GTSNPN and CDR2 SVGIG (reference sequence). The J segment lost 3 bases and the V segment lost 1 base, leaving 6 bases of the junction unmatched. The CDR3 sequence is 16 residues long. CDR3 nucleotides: TGTGCCTGGAGTGAGTTAGCGGGGGGGCTGACAGATACGCAGTATTTT. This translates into CAWSELAGGLTDTQYF. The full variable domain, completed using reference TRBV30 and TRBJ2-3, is SQTIHQWPATLVQPVGSPLSLECTVEGTSNPNLYWYRQAAGRGLQLLFYSVGIGQISSEVPQNLSASRPQDRQFILSSKKLLLSDSGFYLCAWSELAGGLTDTQYFGPGTRLTVL.

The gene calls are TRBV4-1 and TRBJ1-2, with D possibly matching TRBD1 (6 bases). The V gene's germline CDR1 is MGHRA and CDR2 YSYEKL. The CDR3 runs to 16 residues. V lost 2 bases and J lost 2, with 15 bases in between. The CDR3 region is CASSQRVRGRNYGYTF. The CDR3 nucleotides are TGCGCCAGCAGCCAAAGGGTCCGGGGGCGCAACTATGGCTACACCTTC.

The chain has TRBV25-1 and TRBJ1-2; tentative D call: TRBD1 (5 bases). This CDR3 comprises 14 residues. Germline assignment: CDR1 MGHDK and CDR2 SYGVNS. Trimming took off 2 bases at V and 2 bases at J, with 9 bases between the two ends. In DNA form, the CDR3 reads TGTGCCAGCAGTGAACCGGGACCCAACTATGGCTACACCTTC. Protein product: CASSEPGPNYGYTF.

The CDR3 sequence is CAISDGLAGGYEQFF. The DNA of the CDR3 is TGTGCCATCAGTGACGGACTAGCGGGAGGGTATGAGCAGTTCTTC. The chain couples TRBV10-3 to TRBJ2-1, with 15 bases matching TRBD2. V lost 3 bases, J lost 8 bases, and 2 bases stayed unmatched. The germline CDR1 and CDR2 sequences are ENHRY and SYGVKD. This CDR3 is 15 amino acids long.

CDR3 sequence reads: CASSPGRLGQETQYF. The CDR3, as DNA: TGTGCCAGCAGTCCGGGGAGGTTGGGTCAAGAGACCCAGTACTTC. V gene TRBV6-1 combines with J gene TRBJ2-5; possible D gene TRBD2, 6 bases. The germline V gene has CDR1 MNHNS and CDR2 SASEGT. Trimming shortened V by 5 bases and J by 2 bases, and 15 bases separated the two germline ends. The CDR3 extends over 15 amino acids.

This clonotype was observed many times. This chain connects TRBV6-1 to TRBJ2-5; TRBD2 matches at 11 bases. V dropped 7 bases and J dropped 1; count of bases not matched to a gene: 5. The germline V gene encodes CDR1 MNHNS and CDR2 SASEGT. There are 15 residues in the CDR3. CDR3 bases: TGTGCCAGCAACGGACTAGCGGGTATCCAAGAGACCCAGTACTTC. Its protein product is CASNGLAGIQETQYF.

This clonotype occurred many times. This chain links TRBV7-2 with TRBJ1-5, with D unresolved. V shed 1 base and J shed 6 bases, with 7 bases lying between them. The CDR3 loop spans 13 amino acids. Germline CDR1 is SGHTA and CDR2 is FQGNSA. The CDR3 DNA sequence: TGTGCCAGCAGCTTAGTGGGTGCTCAGCCCCAGCATTTT. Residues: CASSLVGAQPQHF.

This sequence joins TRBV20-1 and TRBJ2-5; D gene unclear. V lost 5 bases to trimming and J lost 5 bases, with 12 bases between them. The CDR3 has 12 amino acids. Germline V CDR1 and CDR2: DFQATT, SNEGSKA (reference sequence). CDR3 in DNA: TGCAGTGCTCTTCTAGATCTGGAGACCCAGTACTTC. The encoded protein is CSALLDLETQYF.

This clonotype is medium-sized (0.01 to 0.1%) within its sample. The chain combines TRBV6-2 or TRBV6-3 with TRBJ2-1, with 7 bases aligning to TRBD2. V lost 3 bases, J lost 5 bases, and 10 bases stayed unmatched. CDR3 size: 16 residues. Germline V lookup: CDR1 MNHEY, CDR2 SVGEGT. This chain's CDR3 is CASSYGGSGINNEQFF. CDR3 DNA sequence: TGTGCCAGCAGTTATGGGGGAAGCGGGATTAACAATGAGCAGTTCTTC.

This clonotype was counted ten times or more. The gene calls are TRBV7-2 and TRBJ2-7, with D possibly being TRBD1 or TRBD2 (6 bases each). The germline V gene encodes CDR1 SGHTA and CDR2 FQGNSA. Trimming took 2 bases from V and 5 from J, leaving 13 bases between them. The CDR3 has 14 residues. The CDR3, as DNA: TGTGCCAGCAGCTTATCGGGGGCTATGCACGAGCAGTACTTC. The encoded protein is CASSLSGAMHEQYF.

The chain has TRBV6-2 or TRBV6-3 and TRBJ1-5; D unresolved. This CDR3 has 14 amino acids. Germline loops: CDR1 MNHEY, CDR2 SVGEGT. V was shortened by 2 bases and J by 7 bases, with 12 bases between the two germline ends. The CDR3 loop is CASSYGRVWQPQHF. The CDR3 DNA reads TGTGCCAGCAGTTACGGAAGGGTTTGGCAGCCCCAGCATTTT.

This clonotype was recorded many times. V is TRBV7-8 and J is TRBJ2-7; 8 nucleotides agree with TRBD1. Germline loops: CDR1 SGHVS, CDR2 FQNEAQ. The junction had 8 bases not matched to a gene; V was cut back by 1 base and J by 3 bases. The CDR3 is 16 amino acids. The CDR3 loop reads CASSLERQGSSYEQYF. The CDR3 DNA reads TGTGCCAGCAGCTTAGAGAGACAGGGGAGTAGCTACGAGCAGTACTTC.

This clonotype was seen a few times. CDR3 DNA: TGTGCCATCAGTGAGTCCTTTAGCGGGTACGAGCAGTACTTC. As protein: CAISESFSGYEQYF. The gene calls are TRBV10-3 and TRBJ2-7; 7 positions agree with TRBD2. The CDR3 loop spans 14 amino acids. Germline V gives CDR1 ENHRY, CDR2 SYGVKD. V shed 0 bases and J 4 bases; nucleotides not matched to a gene: 3.

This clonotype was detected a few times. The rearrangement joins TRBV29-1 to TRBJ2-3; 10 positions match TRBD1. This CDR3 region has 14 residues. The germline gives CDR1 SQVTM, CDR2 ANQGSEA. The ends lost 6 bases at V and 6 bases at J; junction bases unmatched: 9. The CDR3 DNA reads TGCAGCGTCGGGACAGGGGACCTCACCGATACGCAGTATTTT. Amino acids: CSVGTGDLTDTQYF.

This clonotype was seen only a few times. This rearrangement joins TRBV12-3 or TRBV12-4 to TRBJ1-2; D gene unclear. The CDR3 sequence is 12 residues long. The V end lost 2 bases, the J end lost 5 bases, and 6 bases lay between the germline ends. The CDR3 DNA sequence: TGTGCCAGCAGTTTACAACAGTATGGCTACACCTTC. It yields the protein CASSLQQYGYTF.

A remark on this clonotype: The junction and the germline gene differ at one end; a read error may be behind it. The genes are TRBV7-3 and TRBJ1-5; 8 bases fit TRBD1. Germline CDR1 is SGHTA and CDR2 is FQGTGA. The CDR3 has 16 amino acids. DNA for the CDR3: TGTGCCCGCAGCTTAACGTTTCAGGGGGCTAAGCAGCCCCAGCATTTT. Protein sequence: CARSLTFQGAKQPQHF. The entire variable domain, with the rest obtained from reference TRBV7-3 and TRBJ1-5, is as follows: GAGVSQTPSNKVTEKGKYVELRCDPISGHTALYWYRQSLGQGPEFLIYFQGTGAADDSGLPNDRFFAVRPEGSVSTLKIQRTERGDSAVYLCARSLTFQGAKQPQHFGDGTRLSIL.

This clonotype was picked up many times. CDR3 amino acids: CASSQDRGNSPLHF. CDR3 nucleotide sequence: TGTGCCAGCAGCCAGGACAGGGGAAATTCACCCCTCCACTTT. The chain joins TRBV12-3 or TRBV12-4 to TRBJ1-6, with 9 bases lining up with TRBD1. Unmatched junction bases numbered 4, after V lost 6 bases and J lost 7 bases. The CDR3 has 14 residues.

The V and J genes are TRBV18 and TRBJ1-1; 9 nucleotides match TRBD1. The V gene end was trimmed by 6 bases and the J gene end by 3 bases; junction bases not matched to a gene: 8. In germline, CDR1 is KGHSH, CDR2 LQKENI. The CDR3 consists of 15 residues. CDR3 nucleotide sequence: TGTGCCAGCTCTCGTGACAGGGGGGCGGACACTGAAGCTTTCTTT. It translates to CASSRDRGADTEAFF.

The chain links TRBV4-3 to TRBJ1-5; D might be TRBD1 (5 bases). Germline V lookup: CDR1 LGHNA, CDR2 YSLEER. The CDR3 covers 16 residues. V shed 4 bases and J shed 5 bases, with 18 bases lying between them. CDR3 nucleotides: TGCGCCAGCAGCCCCCCGGAGGAAGGGGCGGATCAGCCCCAGCATTTT. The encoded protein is CASSPPEEGADQPQHF.

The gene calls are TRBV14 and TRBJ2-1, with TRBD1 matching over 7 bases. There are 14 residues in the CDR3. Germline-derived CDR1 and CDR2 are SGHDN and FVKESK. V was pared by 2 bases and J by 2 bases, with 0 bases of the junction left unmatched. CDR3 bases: TGTGCCAGCAGCCAACAGGGGGCCTACAATGAGCAGTTCTTC. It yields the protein CASSQQGAYNEQFF.

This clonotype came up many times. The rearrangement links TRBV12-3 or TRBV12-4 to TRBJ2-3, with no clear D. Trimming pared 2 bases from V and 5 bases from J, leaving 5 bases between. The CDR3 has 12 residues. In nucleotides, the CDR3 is TGTGCCAGCAGTTTATCCGGAGATACGCAGTATTTT. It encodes CASSLSGDTQYF.

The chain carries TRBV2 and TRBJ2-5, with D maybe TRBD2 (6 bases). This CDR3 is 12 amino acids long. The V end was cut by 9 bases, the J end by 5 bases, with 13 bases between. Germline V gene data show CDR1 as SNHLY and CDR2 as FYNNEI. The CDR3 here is CARRLETETQYF. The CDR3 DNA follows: TGTGCCAGAAGACTAGAAACTGAGACCCAGTACTTC.

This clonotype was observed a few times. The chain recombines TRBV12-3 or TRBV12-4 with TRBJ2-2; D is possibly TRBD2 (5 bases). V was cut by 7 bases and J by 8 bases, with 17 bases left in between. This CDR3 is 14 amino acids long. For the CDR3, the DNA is TGTGCCAGCACCGTAGCGTCGGGGTTTGGGGAGCTGTTTTTT. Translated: CASTVASGFGELFF.

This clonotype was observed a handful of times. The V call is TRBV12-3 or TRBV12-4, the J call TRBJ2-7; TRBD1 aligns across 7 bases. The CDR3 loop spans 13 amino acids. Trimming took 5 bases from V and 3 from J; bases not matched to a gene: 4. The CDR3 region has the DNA TGTGCCAGCAGTGCAGGGACAGACTACGAGCAGTACTTC. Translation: CASSAGTDYEQYF.